This TCR beta chain was sequenced during a study of T cell repertoires in cytomegalovirus infection (dated by TCRdb to 2018 to 2020). About the investigation overall: Recently identified HLA-C-restricted CMV epitopes, whose presentation resists viral immunomodulation, were targeted by peptide stimulations together with well-studied HLA-B-restricted epitopes. The HLA type of each donor mattered for the analysis, because public TCR beta signatures pointed to carriage of CMV infection along with the matching HLA type.

This sample's treatment or condition label indicates: in vitro stimulation with specific CMV peptide epitopes to enrich CMV-specific T cells. The paper's findings and limits, for the study overall: The ex vivo response was dominated by HLA-C-restricted CMV-specific TCR beta clonotypes, which also provided the single most frequent clonotype in two of eight donors. In both this cohort and an independent cohort of approximately 350 donors, the cumulative frequency of public TCR beta family members distinguished carriers of CMV infection plus the relevant HLA type.

About this clonotype: No cognate antigen has been identified for it. No much larger clone is present one base from it, and per-base qualities are unavailable.

For sequencing, an Illumina HiSeq 1500 was employed. The raw public data were reprocessed by TCRdb itself: fastp quality trimming at Q25, MiXCR clonotype calling, in-frame beta chains only. Under each unique CDR3 protein, matching rows form one entry showing the most common genes and DNA. The sample table holds 700,000 to 950,000 distinct CDR3 sequences, of which approximately 29% were seen once. The top ten clones comprise around 11% of the sample. The sequencing here drew on cultured CD8+ T cells from PBMCs, taken from culture after CMV antigen stimulation. This receptor was obtained from a human donor in good health (CMV status not recorded). Some clones in this sample may be carry-over from other donors' samples.

The nucleotide sequence reads as follows: TGTGCCAGCAGCTTCAATCAGGGACGCACAGATACGCAGTATTTT. The resulting protein is CASSFNQGRTDTQYF. The rearranged segments are TRBV7-9 and TRBJ2-3; the D assignment is uncertain and may be TRBD1 or TRBD2, with 5 bases supporting each. Cut back by 3 bases and 1 base, the V and J ends lie 11 bases apart. From cysteine to phenylalanine, the CDR3 is 15 amino acids long. Only the CDR3 portion is preserved as DNA: 45 bases, with reading frame beginning at the first base. Based on the germline V gene (reference sequence), the CDR1 and CDR2 sequences are SEHNR and FQNEAQ. Reference TRBV7-9 and TRBJ2-3 proteins supply the regions before and after the CDR3; the full variable domain is: DTGVSQNPRHKITKRGQNVTFRCDPISEHNRLYWYRQTLGQGPEFLTYFQNEAQLEKSRLLSDRFSAERPKGSFSTLEIQRTEQGDSAMYLCASSFNQGRTDTQYFGPGTRLTVL.